A selection of T cell receptor beta chains follows, all from one sample in a study of T cell responses to AZD1222 COVID-19 vaccine. The protocol was immunoSEQ multiplex PCR, while the TCRdb copy is restricted to in-frame clones and leaves out a portion. This table has tens of thousands of clones, around 90% appearing once. The sequenced sample was peripheral blood, obtained 28 days after the second AZD1222 dose. The receptor source for this set is an adult who received the AZD1222 COVID-19 vaccine. Each CDR3 is given with its conserved first and last residue. The D gene is left open where the match is weak. For some rows the clone size is stated as once, few or many, or as a class when expanded; others skip it.

clone_size: NA
d_call: NA
v_call: TRBV2
j_call: TRBJ2-2
cdr3_nt: TGTGCCAGCCGCCGGGGGCTGAACACCGGGGAGCTGTTTTTT
cdr3_aa: CASRRGLNTGELFF

clone_size: NA
d_call: TRBD2
v_call: TRBV19
j_call: TRBJ2-7
cdr3_nt: TGTGCCAGTAAGTCCCCGGGACTAGCGGGAGGCGAGCAGTACTTC
cdr3_aa: CASKSPGLAGGEQYF

clone_size: NA
d_call: TRBD2
v_call: TRBV5-1
j_call: TRBJ2-2
cdr3_nt: TGCGCCAGCAGCCCTGGGACTAGCGGAGACACCGGGGAGCTGTTTTTT
cdr3_aa: CASSPGTSGDTGELFF

clone_size: NA
d_call: NA
v_call: TRBV4-2
j_call: TRBJ2-1
cdr3_nt: TGTGCCAGCAGCCAAGTATCATCCCTAGGGGTAATGGAGCAGTTCTTC
cdr3_aa: CASSQVSSLGVMEQFF

clone_size: NA
d_call: TRBD2
v_call: TRBV7-8
j_call: TRBJ2-1
cdr3_nt: TGTGCCAGCAGCTTAAAGCGGGAGGGCCATAGCAATGAGCAGTTCTTC
cdr3_aa: CASSLKREGHSNEQFF

clone_size: NA
d_call: TRBD2
v_call: TRBV7-3
j_call: TRBJ2-5
cdr3_nt: TGTGCCAGCAGCGATCGACTAGCGGGAAAAGAGACCCAGTACTTC
cdr3_aa: CASSDRLAGKETQYF

clone_size: once
d_call: NA
v_call: TRBV9
j_call: TRBJ2-7
cdr3_nt: TGTGCCAGCAGCCCGGACTCACCTTTTTACGAGCAGTACTTC
cdr3_aa: CASSPDSPFYEQYF

clone_size: NA
d_call: TRBD1
v_call: TRBV11-1
j_call: TRBJ2-7
cdr3_nt: TGTGCCAGCAGTCCGACAGGGGGGAACTACGAGCAGTACTTC
cdr3_aa: CASSPTGGNYEQYF

clone_size: NA
d_call: NA
v_call: TRBV10-3
j_call: TRBJ1-1
cdr3_nt: TGTGCCACAAGAGGGCGAGGGTTCACTGAAGCTTTCTTT
cdr3_aa: CATRGRGFTEAFF

clone_size: NA
d_call: TRBD2
v_call: TRBV7-2
j_call: TRBJ2-7
cdr3_nt: TGTGCCAGCAGCGAAGGGACTAGCGGTCACTCCTACGAGCAGTACTTC
cdr3_aa: CASSEGTSGHSYEQYF

clone_size: NA
d_call: NA
v_call: TRBV5-5
j_call: TRBJ1-2
cdr3_nt: TGTGCCAGCAGCTTGGCCCAGGGAGGCTACACCTTC
cdr3_aa: CASSLAQGGYTF

clone_size: NA
d_call: NA
v_call: TRBV6-6
j_call: TRBJ1-4
cdr3_nt: TGTGCCAGCAGTTACGGGAGGGGGGCTAATGAAAAACTGTTTTTT
cdr3_aa: CASSYGRGANEKLFF

clone_size: NA
d_call: TRBD2
v_call: TRBV6-5
j_call: TRBJ2-7
cdr3_nt: TGTGCCAGCATCCTCGTTAGCGGGAGTTCCTACGAGCAGTACTTC
cdr3_aa: CASILVSGSSYEQYF

clone_size: NA
d_call: NA
v_call: TRBV7-9
j_call: TRBJ2-1
cdr3_nt: TGTGCCAGCAGCCCCCATCCCTCCGGGACAAATTCCAAAAATGAGCAGTTCTTC
cdr3_aa: CASSPHPSGTNSKNEQFF

clone_size: NA
d_call: TRBD1
v_call: TRBV25-1
j_call: TRBJ1-2
cdr3_nt: TGTGCCAGCAGGAAACGACAGGGCCGAGGCTACACCTTC
cdr3_aa: CASRKRQGRGYTF

clone_size: NA
d_call: TRBD2
v_call: TRBV3-1/TRBV3-2
j_call: TRBJ2-1
cdr3_nt: TGTGCCAGCAGCCAAGCCAGCGGGAGCTGGAATGAGCAGTTCTTC
cdr3_aa: CASSQASGSWNEQFF

clone_size: NA
d_call: NA
v_call: TRBV3-1/TRBV3-2
j_call: TRBJ2-6
cdr3_nt: TGTGCCAGCAGCCAGTTTGAGGTCACTGGGGCCAACGTCCTGACTTTC
cdr3_aa: CASSQFEVTGANVLTF

clone_size: NA
d_call: TRBD1
v_call: TRBV5-1
j_call: TRBJ1-3
cdr3_nt: TGCGCCAGCAGCTCAAGACAGGGGGCACGTGGAAACACCATATATTTT
cdr3_aa: CASSSRQGARGNTIYF

clone_size: NA
d_call: NA
v_call: TRBV5-8
j_call: TRBJ1-3
cdr3_nt: TGTGCCAGCAGCCTGGACAGTCATTATGGAAACACCATATATTTT
cdr3_aa: CASSLDSHYGNTIYF

clone_size: NA
d_call: NA
v_call: TRBV19
j_call: TRBJ1-4
cdr3_nt: TGTGCCAGTAGTGTTCGGCGGGGTAGCGAAAAACTGTTTTTT
cdr3_aa: CASSVRRGSEKLFF

clone_size: NA
d_call: NA
v_call: TRBV19
j_call: TRBJ1-1
cdr3_nt: TGTGCCAGTAGTCCCCGACAGCCTCTCATGAACACTGAAGCTTTCTTT
cdr3_aa: CASSPRQPLMNTEAFF

clone_size: NA
d_call: NA
v_call: TRBV5-4
j_call: TRBJ2-7
cdr3_nt: TGTGCCAGCAGCTTGACTCAGGCCTACGAGCAGTACTTC
cdr3_aa: CASSLTQAYEQYF

clone_size: NA
d_call: NA
v_call: TRBV4-1
j_call: TRBJ1-1
cdr3_nt: TGCGCCAGCAGCCCAGGGGAGACTGAAGCTTTCTTT
cdr3_aa: CASSPGETEAFF

clone_size: NA
d_call: NA
v_call: TRBV25-1
j_call: TRBJ1-4
cdr3_nt: TGTGCCAGCAGTGGGTGGGGGGATGAAAAACTGTTTTTT
cdr3_aa: CASSGWGDEKLFF

clone_size: NA
d_call: TRBD1
v_call: TRBV9
j_call: TRBJ2-3
cdr3_nt: TGTGCCAGCAGCGTTTGGGACAGGAGCACAGATACGCAGTATTTT
cdr3_aa: CASSVWDRSTDTQYF

clone_size: NA
d_call: NA
v_call: TRBV30
j_call: TRBJ1-5
cdr3_nt: TGTGCCTGGAGTCCGGATTACAATCAGCCCCAGCATTTT
cdr3_aa: CAWSPDYNQPQHF

clone_size: NA
d_call: NA
v_call: TRBV9
j_call: TRBJ1-2
cdr3_nt: TGTGCCAGCAGCGCGCAGGGTGGGATTGGCTATGGCTACACCTTC
cdr3_aa: CASSAQGGIGYGYTF

clone_size: NA
d_call: NA
v_call: TRBV6-5
j_call: TRBJ1-5
cdr3_nt: TGTGCCAGCAGCTCTAACAGGGAGCAGCCCCAGCATTTT
cdr3_aa: CASSSNREQPQHF

clone_size: NA
d_call: TRBD1
v_call: TRBV5-1
j_call: TRBJ1-2
cdr3_nt: TGCGCCAGCAGCTTGACCCACGGCAGGGGGGCGATCTACACCTTC
cdr3_aa: CASSLTHGRGAIYTF

clone_size: NA
d_call: TRBD2
v_call: TRBV5-1
j_call: TRBJ2-5
cdr3_nt: TGCGCCAGCGGATCCGGGACTAGCGGGAGGGGAGAGACCCAGTACTTC
cdr3_aa: CASGSGTSGRGETQYF

clone_size: NA
d_call: NA
v_call: TRBV6-6
j_call: TRBJ2-2
cdr3_nt: TGTGCCAGCAGCCCGGGAGCGGCCGGGGAGCTGTTTTTT
cdr3_aa: CASSPGAAGELFF

clone_size: once
d_call: NA
v_call: TRBV7-8
j_call: TRBJ2-2
cdr3_nt: TGTGCCAGCAGCTTCTCGTCAGGTTACACCGGGGAGCTGTTTTTT
cdr3_aa: CASSFSSGYTGELFF

clone_size: NA
d_call: TRBD2
v_call: TRBV5-1
j_call: TRBJ2-2
cdr3_nt: TGCGCCAGCAGCTGGACTAGCACCAACCTGGGAGGGGAGCTGTTTTTT
cdr3_aa: CASSWTSTNLGGELFF

clone_size: NA
d_call: TRBD1
v_call: TRBV3-1/TRBV3-2
j_call: TRBJ2-5
cdr3_nt: TGTGCCAGCAGTTTACAGGGGCCCCAAGAGACCCAGTACTTC
cdr3_aa: CASSLQGPQETQYF

clone_size: NA
d_call: TRBD1
v_call: TRBV14
j_call: TRBJ1-2
cdr3_nt: TGTGCCAGCAGCCAAACGGACAGGGCTCTCCATGGCTACACCTTC
cdr3_aa: CASSQTDRALHGYTF

clone_size: NA
d_call: NA
v_call: TRBV6-5
j_call: TRBJ1-2
cdr3_nt: TGTGCCAGTGGCGGGCTGAACACCTATGGCTACACCTTC
cdr3_aa: CASGGLNTYGYTF

clone_size: NA
d_call: NA
v_call: TRBV9
j_call: TRBJ2-1
cdr3_nt: TGTGCCAGCAGCGTAGGGTTCGGCGGGAAGCAGTTCTTC
cdr3_aa: CASSVGFGGKQFF

clone_size: NA
d_call: NA
v_call: TRBV7-9
j_call: TRBJ1-4
cdr3_nt: TGTGCCAGCAGCGCGCCCGGGCCGCAGGTTGCAACTAATGAAAAACTGTTTTTT
cdr3_aa: CASSAPGPQVATNEKLFF

clone_size: NA
d_call: NA
v_call: TRBV7-3
j_call: TRBJ1-1
cdr3_nt: TGTGCCAGCAGGGCTAGCATTGAGAACACTGAAGCTTTCTTT
cdr3_aa: CASRASIENTEAFF

clone_size: NA
d_call: TRBD2
v_call: TRBV9
j_call: TRBJ2-3
cdr3_nt: TGTGCCAGCAGCTCACAGGCGGGAGGGAAATCAGATACGCAGTATTTT
cdr3_aa: CASSSQAGGKSDTQYF

clone_size: NA
d_call: NA
v_call: TRBV6-5
j_call: TRBJ1-6
cdr3_nt: TGTGCCAGCATATCGTGGAGCTCCTATAATTCACCCCTCCACTTT
cdr3_aa: CASISWSSYNSPLHF

clone_size: NA
d_call: NA
v_call: TRBV21-1
j_call: TRBJ1-2
cdr3_nt: TGTGCCAGCATACCCGGACATTACACCTTC
cdr3_aa: CASIPGHYTF

clone_size: NA
d_call: NA
v_call: TRBV5-1
j_call: TRBJ1-1
cdr3_nt: TGCGCCAGCAGCTTGTCGGGACCGGGGGACACTGAAGCTTTCTTT
cdr3_aa: CASSLSGPGDTEAFF

clone_size: NA
d_call: NA
v_call: TRBV21-1
j_call: TRBJ1-3
cdr3_nt: TGCCTCTCTGCTACGGGGGGTTCTGGAAACACCATATATTTT
cdr3_aa: CLSATGGSGNTIYF

clone_size: NA
d_call: NA
v_call: TRBV27
j_call: TRBJ2-7
cdr3_nt: TGTGCCAGCAGGGCCGTAGCCAGGCCTCTGGGGGAGCAGTACTTC
cdr3_aa: CASRAVARPLGEQYF

clone_size: NA
d_call: TRBD2
v_call: TRBV3-1/TRBV3-2
j_call: TRBJ2-1
cdr3_nt: TGTGCCAGCAGCCAAAGCCCACACTCGACTAGCGGGGCCGACAATGAGCAGTTCTTC
cdr3_aa: CASSQSPHSTSGADNEQFF

clone_size: NA
d_call: NA
v_call: TRBV6-5
j_call: TRBJ2-1
cdr3_nt: TGTGCCAGCAGTTACGACTTCAGCTCCTACAATGAGCAGTTCTTC
cdr3_aa: CASSYDFSSYNEQFF

clone_size: once
d_call: NA
v_call: TRBV19
j_call: TRBJ1-5
cdr3_nt: TGTGCCAGTAGTACGAACGGGCGGGTAAGCAATCAGCCCCAGCATTTT
cdr3_aa: CASSTNGRVSNQPQHF

clone_size: NA
d_call: TRBD1
v_call: TRBV28
j_call: TRBJ1-2
cdr3_nt: TGTGCCAGCAGTTTGATGGACAGGGAGTTTGGCGGCTACACCTTC
cdr3_aa: CASSLMDREFGGYTF

clone_size: NA
d_call: NA
v_call: TRBV30
j_call: TRBJ1-6
cdr3_nt: TGTGCCTGCCGGGACGGCTATAATTCACCCCTCCACTTT
cdr3_aa: CACRDGYNSPLHF

clone_size: few
d_call: TRBD2
v_call: TRBV28
j_call: TRBJ2-7
cdr3_nt: TGTGCCAGCACAAGCGGGAGCCCCTACGAGCAGTACTTC
cdr3_aa: CASTSGSPYEQYF

clone_size: once
d_call: TRBD1
v_call: TRBV10-3
j_call: TRBJ2-3
cdr3_nt: TGTGCCATCAATTCGGGACAGTACACAGATACGCAGTATTTT
cdr3_aa: CAINSGQYTDTQYF

clone_size: NA
d_call: TRBD1
v_call: TRBV5-4
j_call: TRBJ1-2
cdr3_nt: TGTGCCAGCAGCTTGTCCCAGGGGGTCTATGGCTACACCTTC
cdr3_aa: CASSLSQGVYGYTF

clone_size: NA
d_call: NA
v_call: TRBV6-2/TRBV6-3
j_call: TRBJ2-5
cdr3_nt: TGTGCCAGCAGTTACGGCCCGTTTCTAGCGATCCAAGAGACCCAGTACTTC
cdr3_aa: CASSYGPFLAIQETQYF

clone_size: once
d_call: NA
v_call: TRBV30
j_call: TRBJ1-5
cdr3_nt: TGTGCCTGGGGGCACGGTTACAATCAGCCCCAGCATTTT
cdr3_aa: CAWGHGYNQPQHF